This T cell receptor (beta chain) was profiled in a study of post-analysis software for immune sequencing data. Study-level information: As for disease course, relapsing-remitting, secondary progressive and progressive-relapsing multiple sclerosis were all included. Study findings and constraints: Patients showed TRBV5-6, TRBV5-1 and TRBV20-1 among several TRBV segments more frequent than in controls. Analysis by F measure revealed that same-batch samples clustered strongly together. Relative to controls, patients with multiple sclerosis showed significantly lower normalized Chao1 diversity.

Concerning this clonotype: Its antigen remains unknown.

The TCR beta cDNA libraries contained unique molecular identifiers. Researchers reported some 500,000 cDNA molecules coming from approximately 0.95 to 9.8 million T cells. TCRdb re-called the PCR reads through MiXCR, storing one row per CDR3 protein. The sample contains fewer than 850,000 distinct CDR3 sequences, 25% to 30% of which appear only once. Trimming cost V 0 bases and J 8 bases, with 13 bases left between them. The CDR3 runs to 14 residues. The clonotype originates from a girl aged 10-17 years with multiple sclerosis. Source material: blood. This rearrangement joins TRBV12-3 or TRBV12-4 to TRBJ1-2, with TRBD1 as a possible D gene (5 bases). The CDR3, as DNA: TGTGCCAGCAGTTTAGCCGCAGGGACGTGGGGCTACACCTTC. Its protein is CASSLAAGTWGYTF.